A selection of T cell receptor beta chains follows, all from one sample in a study of blood T cells in healthy people across ages. In TCRdb, the 5' RACE reads were re-called with MiXCR into one record per CDR3 protein. The sample lists 1,300,000 or so distinct CDR3 sequences; approximately 60% were seen once. Sequenced material: blood. Source of these receptors: a man aged 18 to 30 in good health. Each CDR3 is given with its conserved first and last residue. The order of the fields is CDR3 length, D gene, V gene, J gene, clone size, CDR3 protein, CDR3 DNA. D genes are given only for firm matches. The size field is filled for only some rows; it gives once, few, many or a size class.

length: 15; D: TRBD2; V: TRBV11-2; J: TRBJ2-5; size: -; CDR3: CASSLVRGSFETQYF; DNA: TGTGCCAGCAGCTTAGTTCGCGGGAGCTTCGAGACCCAGTACTTC
length: 16; D: TRBD2; V: TRBV5-1; J: TRBJ2-1; size: once; CDR3: CASSSTTSGGIHEQFF; DNA: TGCGCCAGCAGCTCGACAACTAGCGGGGGGATACATGAGCAGTTCTTC
length: 14; D: -; V: TRBV20-1; J: TRBJ2-1; size: -; CDR3: CSARDRIAWNEQFF; DNA: TGCAGTGCTAGAGATCGAATAGCATGGAATGAGCAGTTCTTC
length: 18; D: TRBD1; V: TRBV11-2; J: TRBJ1-1; size: -; CDR3: CASSLRANRDRNTTEAFF; DNA: TGTGCCAGCAGCTTACGGGCAAACCGGGACAGGAATACGACTGAAGCTTTCTTT
length: 16; D: TRBD1; V: TRBV18; J: TRBJ1-1; size: -; CDR3: CASSQLRQGADTEAFF; DNA: TGTGCCAGCTCTCAACTTCGACAGGGGGCGGACACTGAAGCTTTCTTT
length: 14; D: TRBD2; V: TRBV28; J: TRBJ2-7; size: -; CDR3: CASKGWGGVYEQYF; DNA: TGTGCCAGCAAGGGCTGGGGGGGAGTCTACGAGCAGTACTTC
length: 15; D: TRBD1; V: TRBV6-5; J: TRBJ2-3; size: -; CDR3: CASRRDRLATDTQYF; DNA: TGTGCCAGCAGAAGGGACAGGCTAGCCACAGATACGCAGTATTTT
length: 17; D: -; V: TRBV6-2/TRBV6-3; J: TRBJ2-4; size: -; CDR3: CASSRWTDGIAKNIQYF; DNA: TGTGCCAGCAGTAGGTGGACGGACGGAATAGCCAAAAACATTCAGTACTTC
length: 15; D: TRBD2; V: TRBV20-1; J: TRBJ2-3; size: -; CDR3: CSARDLAGGPVAQYF; DNA: TGCAGTGCTAGAGATCTAGCGGGGGGGCCGGTCGCGCAGTATTTT
length: 14; D: -; V: TRBV27; J: TRBJ2-1; size: few; CDR3: CASSFQGSYNEQFF; DNA: TGTGCCAGCAGTTTCCAGGGAAGCTACAATGAGCAGTTCTTC
length: 15; D: TRBD2; V: TRBV28; J: TRBJ2-5; size: -; CDR3: CASSQRGPREETQYF; DNA: TGTGCCAGCAGTCAGCGGGGGCCCCGGGAGGAGACCCAGTACTTC
length: 15; D: TRBD1; V: TRBV11-2; J: TRBJ2-7; size: -; CDR3: CASSLGRTGGYEQYF; DNA: TGTGCCAGCAGCTTAGGCCGGACAGGGGGTTACGAGCAGTACTTC
length: 14; D: -; V: TRBV20-1; J: TRBJ1-4; size: -; CDR3: CSATRHPTNEKLFF; DNA: TGCAGTGCTACAAGACACCCAACTAATGAAAAACTGTTTTTT
length: 13; D: TRBD2; V: TRBV12-3/TRBV12-4; J: TRBJ2-7; size: -; CDR3: CASSFRTSDEQYF; DNA: TGTGCCAGCAGTTTTCGGACTAGCGACGAGCAGTACTTC
length: 14; D: -; V: TRBV27; J: TRBJ2-1; size: -; CDR3: CASSLDLGAGEQFF; DNA: TGTGCCAGCAGTCTGGATTTGGGCGCCGGGGAGCAGTTCTTC
length: 13; D: TRBD1; V: TRBV5-5; J: TRBJ2-3; size: -; CDR3: CASSPTGADTQCF; DNA: TGTGCCAGCAGCCCTACAGGGGCAGATACGCAGTGTTTT
length: 14; D: -; V: TRBV6-5; J: TRBJ1-1; size: -; CDR3: CASSQGQYNTEAFF; DNA: TGTGCCAGCAGCCAGGGACAATACAACACTGAAGCTTTCTTT
length: 13; D: TRBD1; V: TRBV27; J: TRBJ1-5; size: -; CDR3: CASSPGTGQPQHF; DNA: TGTGCCAGCAGTCCCGGGACAGGGCAGCCCCAGCATTTT